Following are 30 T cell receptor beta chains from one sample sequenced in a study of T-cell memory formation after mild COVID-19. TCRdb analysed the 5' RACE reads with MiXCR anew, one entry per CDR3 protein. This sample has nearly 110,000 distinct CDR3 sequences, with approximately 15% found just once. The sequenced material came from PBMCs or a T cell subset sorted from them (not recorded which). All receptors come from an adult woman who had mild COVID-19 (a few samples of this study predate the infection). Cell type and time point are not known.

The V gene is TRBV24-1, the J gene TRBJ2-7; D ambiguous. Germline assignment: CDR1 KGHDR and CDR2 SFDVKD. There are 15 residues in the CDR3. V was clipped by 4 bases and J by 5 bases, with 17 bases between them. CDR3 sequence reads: CATSDSAWPEHEQYF. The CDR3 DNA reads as TGTGCCACCAGTGACTCTGCCTGGCCGGAGCACGAGCAGTACTTC.

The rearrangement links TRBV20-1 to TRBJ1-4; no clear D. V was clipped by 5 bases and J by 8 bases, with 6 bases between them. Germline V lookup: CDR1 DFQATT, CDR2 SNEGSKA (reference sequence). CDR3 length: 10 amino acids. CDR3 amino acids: CSAGVEKLFF. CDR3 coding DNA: TGCAGTGCTGGAGTCGAAAAACTGTTTTTT.

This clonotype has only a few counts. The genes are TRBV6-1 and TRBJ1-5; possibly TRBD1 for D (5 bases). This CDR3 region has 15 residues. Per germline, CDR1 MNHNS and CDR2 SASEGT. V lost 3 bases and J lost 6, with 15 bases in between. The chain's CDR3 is CASSEGVGDAQPQHF. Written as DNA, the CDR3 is TGTGCCAGCAGTGAGGGGGTGGGGGATGCTCAGCCCCAGCATTTT.

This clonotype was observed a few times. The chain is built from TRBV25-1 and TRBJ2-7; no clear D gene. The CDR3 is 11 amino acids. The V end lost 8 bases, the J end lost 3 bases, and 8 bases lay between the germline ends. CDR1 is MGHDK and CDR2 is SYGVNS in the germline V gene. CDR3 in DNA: TGTGCCAGCGACGGCGACTACGAGCAGTACTTC. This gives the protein CASDGDYEQYF.

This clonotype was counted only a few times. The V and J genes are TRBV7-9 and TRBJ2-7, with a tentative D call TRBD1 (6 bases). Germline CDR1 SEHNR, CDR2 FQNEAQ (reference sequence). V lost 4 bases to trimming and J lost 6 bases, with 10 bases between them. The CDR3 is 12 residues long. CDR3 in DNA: TGTGCCAGCAGCTATGCACAGGGCGAGCAGTACTTC. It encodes CASSYAQGEQYF.

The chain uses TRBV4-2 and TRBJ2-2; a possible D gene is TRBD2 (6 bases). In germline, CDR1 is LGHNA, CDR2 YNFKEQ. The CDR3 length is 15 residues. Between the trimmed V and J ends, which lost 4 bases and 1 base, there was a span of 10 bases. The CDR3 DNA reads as TGTGCCAGCAGCCCCCGACTAGGGAACACCGGGGAGCTGTTTTTT. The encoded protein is CASSPRLGNTGELFF.

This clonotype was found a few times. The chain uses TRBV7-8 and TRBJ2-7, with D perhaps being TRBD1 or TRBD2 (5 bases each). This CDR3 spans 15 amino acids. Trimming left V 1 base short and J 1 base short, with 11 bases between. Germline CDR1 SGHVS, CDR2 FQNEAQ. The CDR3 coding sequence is TGTGCCAGCAGCTTAGAAAGTGGGGGATCCTACGAGCAGTACTTC. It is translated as CASSLESGGSYEQYF.

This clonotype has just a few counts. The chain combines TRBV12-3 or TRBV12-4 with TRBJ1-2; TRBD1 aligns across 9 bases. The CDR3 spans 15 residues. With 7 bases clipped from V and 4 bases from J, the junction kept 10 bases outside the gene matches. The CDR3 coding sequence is TGTGCCAGCATTTCACAGGGGGCGCGGATCTATGGCTACACCTTC. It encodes CASISQGARIYGYTF.

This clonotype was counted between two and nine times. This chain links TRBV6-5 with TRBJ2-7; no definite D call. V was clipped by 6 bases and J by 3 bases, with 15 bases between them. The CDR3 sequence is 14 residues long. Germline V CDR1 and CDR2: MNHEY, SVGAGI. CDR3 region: CASSPTVGGYEQYF. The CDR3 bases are TGTGCCAGCAGCCCGACGGTGGGCGGCTACGAGCAGTACTTC.

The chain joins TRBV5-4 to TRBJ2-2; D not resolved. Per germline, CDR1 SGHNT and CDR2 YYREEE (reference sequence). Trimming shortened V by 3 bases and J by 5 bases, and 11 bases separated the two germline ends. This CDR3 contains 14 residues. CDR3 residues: CASSSETATGELFF. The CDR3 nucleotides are TGTGCCAGCAGCTCGGAGACTGCGACCGGGGAGCTGTTTTTT.

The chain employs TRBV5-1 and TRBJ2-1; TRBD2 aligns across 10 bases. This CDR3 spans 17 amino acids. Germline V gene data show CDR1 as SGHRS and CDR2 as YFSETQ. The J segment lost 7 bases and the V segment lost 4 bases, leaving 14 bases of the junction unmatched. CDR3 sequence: CASSGWGASGGPNEQFF. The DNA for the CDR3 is TGCGCCAGCAGCGGCTGGGGGGCTAGCGGGGGACCTAATGAGCAGTTCTTC.

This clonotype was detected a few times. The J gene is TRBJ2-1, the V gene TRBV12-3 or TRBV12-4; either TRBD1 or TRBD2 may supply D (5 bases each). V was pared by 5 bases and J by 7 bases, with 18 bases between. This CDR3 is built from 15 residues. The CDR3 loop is CASSATGTGPNEQFF. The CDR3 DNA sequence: TGTGCCAGCAGTGCGACCGGGACGGGACCGAATGAGCAGTTCTTC.

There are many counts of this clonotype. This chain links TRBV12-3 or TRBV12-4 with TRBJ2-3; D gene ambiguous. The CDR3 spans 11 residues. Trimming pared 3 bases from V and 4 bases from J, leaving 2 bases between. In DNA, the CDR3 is TGTGCCAGCAGTTTCGCAGATACGCAGTATTTT. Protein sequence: CASSFADTQYF.

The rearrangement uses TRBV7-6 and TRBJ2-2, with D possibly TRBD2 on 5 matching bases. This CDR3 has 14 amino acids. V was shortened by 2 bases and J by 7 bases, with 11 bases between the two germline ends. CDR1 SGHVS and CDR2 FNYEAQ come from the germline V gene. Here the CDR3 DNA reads TGTGCCAGCAGCTTATGCGGAGGCGGCGGGGAGCTGTTTTTT. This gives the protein CASSLCGGGGELFF.

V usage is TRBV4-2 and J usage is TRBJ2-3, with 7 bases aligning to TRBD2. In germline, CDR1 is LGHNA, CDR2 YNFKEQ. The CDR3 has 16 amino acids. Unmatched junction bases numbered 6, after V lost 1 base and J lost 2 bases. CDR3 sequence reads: CASSQVTGGTTDTQYF. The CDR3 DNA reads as TGTGCCAGCAGCCAAGTGACGGGGGGAACCACAGATACGCAGTATTTT.

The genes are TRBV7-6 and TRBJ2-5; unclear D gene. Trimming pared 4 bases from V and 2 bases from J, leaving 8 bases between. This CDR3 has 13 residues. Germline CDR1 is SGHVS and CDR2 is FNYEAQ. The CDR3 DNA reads TGTGCCAGCAGCTCGCGTCCGCAAGAGACCCAGTACTTC. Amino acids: CASSSRPQETQYF. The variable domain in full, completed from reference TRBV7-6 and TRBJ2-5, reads GAGVSQSPRYKVTKRGQDVALRCDPISGHVSLYWYRQALGQGPEFLTYFNYEAQQDKSGLPNDRFSAERPEGSISTLTIQRTEQRDSAMYRCASSSRPQETQYFGPGTRLLVL.

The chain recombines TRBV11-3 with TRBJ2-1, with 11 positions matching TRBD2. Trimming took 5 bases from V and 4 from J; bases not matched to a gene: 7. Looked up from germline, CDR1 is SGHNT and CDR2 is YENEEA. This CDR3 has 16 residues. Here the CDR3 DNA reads TGTGCCAGCAGCCCCTGGACTAGCGGGCTTTACAATGAGCAGTTCTTC. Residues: CASSPWTSGLYNEQFF.

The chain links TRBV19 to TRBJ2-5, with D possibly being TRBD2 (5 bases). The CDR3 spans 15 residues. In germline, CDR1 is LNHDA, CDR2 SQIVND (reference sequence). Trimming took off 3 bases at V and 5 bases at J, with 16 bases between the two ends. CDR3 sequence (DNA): TGTGCCAGTAGTATCTTGAGCGGCGGTAGGGAGACCCAGTACTTC. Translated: CASSILSGGRETQYF.

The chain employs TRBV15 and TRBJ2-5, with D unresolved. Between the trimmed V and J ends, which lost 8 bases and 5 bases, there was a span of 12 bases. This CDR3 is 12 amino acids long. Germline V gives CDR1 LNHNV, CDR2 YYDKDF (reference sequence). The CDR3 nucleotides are TGTGCCACCGGGGTTAAAGGGGAGACCCAGTACTTC. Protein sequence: CATGVKGETQYF.

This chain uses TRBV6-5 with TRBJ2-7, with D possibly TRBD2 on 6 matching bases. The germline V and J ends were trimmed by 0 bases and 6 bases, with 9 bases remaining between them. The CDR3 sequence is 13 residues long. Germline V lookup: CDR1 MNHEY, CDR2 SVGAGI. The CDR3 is CASSYSAGTEQYF. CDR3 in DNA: TGTGCCAGCAGTTACTCCGCGGGGACCGAGCAGTACTTC.

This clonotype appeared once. In DNA, the CDR3 is TGTGCCAGCAGCTCCATCGGGGGCGGGGATCAGCCCCAGCATTTT. The encoded protein is CASSSIGGGDQPQHF. V gene TRBV7-9 combines with J gene TRBJ1-5, with a tentative D call TRBD1 (6 bases). The CDR3 runs to 15 residues. Per germline, CDR1 SEHNR and CDR2 FQNEAQ (reference sequence). The ends were cut back, 4 bases at V and 5 bases at J, with 15 bases in the middle.

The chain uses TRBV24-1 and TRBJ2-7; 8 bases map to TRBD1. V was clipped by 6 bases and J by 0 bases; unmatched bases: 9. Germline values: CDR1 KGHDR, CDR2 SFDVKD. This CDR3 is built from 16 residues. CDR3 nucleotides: TGTGCCACCAGTCAGACCCGACAGGGGAACTCCTACGAGCAGTACTTC. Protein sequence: CATSQTRQGNSYEQYF.

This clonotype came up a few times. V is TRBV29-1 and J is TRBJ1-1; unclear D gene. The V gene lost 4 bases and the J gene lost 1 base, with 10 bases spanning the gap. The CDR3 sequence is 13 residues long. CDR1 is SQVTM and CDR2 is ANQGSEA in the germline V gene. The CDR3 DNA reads TGCAGCGTTGTCGATGATTGGAACACTGAAGCTTTCTTT. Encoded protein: CSVVDDWNTEAFF.

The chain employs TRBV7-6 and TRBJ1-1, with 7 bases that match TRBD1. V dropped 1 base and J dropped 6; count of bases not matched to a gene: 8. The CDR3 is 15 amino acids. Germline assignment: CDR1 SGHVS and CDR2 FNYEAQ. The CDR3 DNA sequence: TGTGCCAGCAGCTTAGGAGGAGGGGGCGCCTCTGAAGCTTTCTTT. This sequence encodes CASSLGGGGASEAFF.

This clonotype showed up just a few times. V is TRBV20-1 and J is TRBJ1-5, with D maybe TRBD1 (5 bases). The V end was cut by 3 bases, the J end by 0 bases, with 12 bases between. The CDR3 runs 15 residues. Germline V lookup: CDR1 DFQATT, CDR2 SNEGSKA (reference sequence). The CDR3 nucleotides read TGCAGTGCTAGGCGGGGGGGTTATAGCAATCAGCCCCAGCATTTT. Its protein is CSARRGGYSNQPQHF.

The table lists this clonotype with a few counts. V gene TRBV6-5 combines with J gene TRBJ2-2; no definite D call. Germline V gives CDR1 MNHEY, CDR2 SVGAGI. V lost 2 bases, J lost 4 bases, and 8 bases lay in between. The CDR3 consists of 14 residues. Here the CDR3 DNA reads TGTGCCAGCAGTTACGGGGTTGGCACCGGGGAGCTGTTTTTT. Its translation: CASSYGVGTGELFF.

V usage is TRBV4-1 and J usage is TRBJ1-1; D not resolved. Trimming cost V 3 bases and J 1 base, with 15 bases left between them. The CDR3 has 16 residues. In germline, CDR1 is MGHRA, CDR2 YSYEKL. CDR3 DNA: TGCGCCAGCAGCCACACCGGCGTTTTAGGGAACACTGAAGCTTTCTTT. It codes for CASSHTGVLGNTEAFF.

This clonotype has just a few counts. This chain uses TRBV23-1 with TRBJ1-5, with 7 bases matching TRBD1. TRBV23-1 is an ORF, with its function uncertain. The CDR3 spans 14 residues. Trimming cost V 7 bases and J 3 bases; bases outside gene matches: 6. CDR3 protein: CASIRDRDNQPQHF. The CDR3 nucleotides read TGCGCCAGCATTCGGGACAGAGACAATCAGCCCCAGCATTTT.

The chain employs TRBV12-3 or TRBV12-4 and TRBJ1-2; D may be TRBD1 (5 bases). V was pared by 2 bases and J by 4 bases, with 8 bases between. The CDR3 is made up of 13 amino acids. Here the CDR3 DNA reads TGTGCCAGCAGTTTAAAAGACAGCTATGGCTACACCTTC. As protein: CASSLKDSYGYTF.

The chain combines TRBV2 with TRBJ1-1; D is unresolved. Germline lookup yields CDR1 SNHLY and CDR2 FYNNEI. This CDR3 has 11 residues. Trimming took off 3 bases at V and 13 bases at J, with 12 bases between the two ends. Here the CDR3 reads CASSDGHWDFF. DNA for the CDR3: TGTGCCAGCAGTGACGGCCATTGGGATTTCTTT.